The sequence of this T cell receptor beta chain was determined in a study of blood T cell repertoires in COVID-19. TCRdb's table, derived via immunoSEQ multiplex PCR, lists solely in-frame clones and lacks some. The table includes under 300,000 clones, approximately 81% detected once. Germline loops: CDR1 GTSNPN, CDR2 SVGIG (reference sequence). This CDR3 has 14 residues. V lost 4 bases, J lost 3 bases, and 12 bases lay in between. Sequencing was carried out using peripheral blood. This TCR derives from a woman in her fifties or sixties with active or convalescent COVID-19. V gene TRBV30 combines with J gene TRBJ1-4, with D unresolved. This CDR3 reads CAWNRDSANEKLFF. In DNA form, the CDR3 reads TGTGCCTGGAACCGGGATTCGGCTAATGAAAAACTGTTTTTT.